The 29 T cell receptor beta chains reported below all come from one sample, sequenced in a study of early T cells in non-severe SARS-CoV-2 infection. One entry per CDR3 protein, called by TCRdb with MiXCR from the 5' RACE reads. The sample lists under 75,000 distinct CDR3 sequences; about 13% were seen once. The sequenced sample was whole blood. The source of these receptors is an adult who was a healthcare worker with PCR-confirmed SARS-CoV-2 infection or an uninfected control (not recorded which).

At least ten counts were recorded for this clonotype. The J gene is TRBJ1-3, the V gene TRBV28; D may be TRBD1 (5 bases). The germline V and J ends were trimmed by 7 bases and 1 base, with 11 bases remaining between them. CDR3 size: 14 residues. Germline V lookup: CDR1 MDHEN, CDR2 SYDVKM. CDR3 bases: TGTGCCAGCACCACAGGCGGATCTGGAAACACCATATATTTT. Translation: CASTTGGSGNTIYF.

This clonotype has at least ten counts. This chain connects TRBV12-3 or TRBV12-4 to TRBJ2-7, with 11 bases that match TRBD1. The CDR3 extends over 14 amino acids. The V and J ends lost 6 bases and 4 bases, in that order; junction bases with no gene match: 5. CDR3: CASSGDRGSYEQYF. The DNA for the CDR3 is TGTGCCAGCAGCGGGGACAGGGGGTCATACGAGCAGTACTTC.

DNA of the CDR3: TGTGCCACCAGTGATCCCCCGACAAATGAGCAGTACTTC. Amino acid sequence: CATSDPPTNEQYF. The chain uses TRBV24-1 and TRBJ2-7, with unresolved D. Deletions cut 3 bases from V and 7 bases from J, with 12 bases between. The germline V gene has CDR1 KGHDR and CDR2 SFDVKD. This CDR3 region has 13 residues.

This clonotype was detected a few times. The rearrangement joins TRBV7-8 to TRBJ2-3; no definite D call. Trimming stripped 4 bases from V and 6 bases from J, with 14 bases between. CDR1 is SGHVS and CDR2 is FQNEAQ in the germline V gene. The CDR3 loop spans 14 amino acids. CDR3 in amino acids: CASSSHPSLDTQYF. The CDR3 region has the DNA TGTGCCAGCAGCTCCCACCCCAGTCTCGATACGCAGTATTTT.

The V and J genes are TRBV5-4 and TRBJ1-2, with D maybe TRBD1 (5 bases). This CDR3 is built from 13 residues. The V gene lost 5 bases and the J gene lost 8 bases, with 16 bases spanning the gap. Germline CDR1 reads SGHNT; CDR2 reads YYREEE (reference sequence). In DNA form, the CDR3 reads TGTGCCAGCAGTACCTTACAGGAGGGGGGCTACACCTTC. Translating it yields CASSTLQEGGYTF.

Ten or more counts support this clonotype. V gene TRBV7-2 combines with J gene TRBJ2-1, with D perhaps matching TRBD2 (5 bases). The CDR3 consists of 15 residues. CDR1 SGHTA and CDR2 FQGNSA come from the germline V gene. V was pared by 2 bases and J by 5 bases, with 13 bases between. The DNA of the CDR3 is TGTGCCAGCAGCTTAAGAGCGGTCACTAACAATGAGCAGTTCTTC. This translates into CASSLRAVTNNEQFF.

This clonotype was recorded many times. The chain couples TRBV30 to TRBJ2-1, with D perhaps matching TRBD2 (6 bases). The CDR3 has 14 residues. CDR1 GTSNPN and CDR2 SVGIG come from the germline V gene (reference sequence). Trimming took off 2 bases at V and 7 bases at J, with 15 bases between the two ends. This chain's CDR3 is CAWSRTTGGNEQFF. CDR3 DNA: TGTGCCTGGAGTCGGACTACCGGGGGAAATGAGCAGTTCTTC. Combining the CDR3 with reference TRBV30 and TRBJ2-1 gives the whole variable domain SQTIHQWPATLVQPVGSPLSLECTVEGTSNPNLYWYRQAAGRGLQLLFYSVGIGQISSEVPQNLSASRPQDRQFILSSKKLLLSDSGFYLCAWSRTTGGNEQFFGPGTRLTVL.

Only one count was recorded for this clonotype. The chain carries TRBV21-1 and TRBJ1-1. TRBV21-1 is reported as a pseudogene. The CDR3 runs 11 residues. CDR3 protein: CASSKHTEAFF. DNA for the CDR3: TGTGCCAGCAGCAAACACACTGAAGCTTTCTTT.

This clonotype was seen only a few times. The chain links TRBV7-9 to TRBJ2-5; D is tentatively TRBD1 or TRBD2 (6 bases each). The CDR3 covers 15 residues. The V gene lost 3 bases and the J gene lost 5 bases, with 16 bases spanning the gap. Germline CDR1 is SEHNR and CDR2 is FQNEAQ (reference sequence). CDR3 residues: CASSFYKTGGETQYF. The CDR3 region has the DNA TGTGCCAGCAGCTTTTATAAGACAGGAGGGGAGACCCAGTACTTC.

This clonotype appeared many times. A read error may account for a junction end that differs from germline. The V gene is TRBV7-7, the J gene TRBJ2-5, with 10 bases aligning to TRBD1. The CDR3 contains 15 residues. The germline V gene encodes CDR1 SSHAT and CDR2 FNYEAQ (reference sequence). CDR3 sequence: CASSTDRGPRETQYF. CDR3 coding DNA: TGTGCTAGCAGCACAGACAGGGGGCCAAGAGAGACCCAGTACTTC.

This clonotype is medium-sized in the sample. The CDR3 DNA is TGTGCCAGCAGTCAGGGCGGACTACTCTACAATGAGCAGTTCTTC. Translated: CASSQGGLLYNEQFF. The chain couples TRBV12-3 or TRBV12-4 to TRBJ2-1, with D maybe TRBD2 (6 bases). V was cut by 5 bases and J by 3 bases, with 14 bases left in between. This CDR3 contains 15 residues.

This sequence joins TRBV6-6 and TRBJ1-6, with no clear D. The CDR3 sequence is 14 residues long. CDR1 is MNHNY and CDR2 is SVGAGI in the germline V gene (reference sequence). V shed 6 bases and J shed 6 bases, with 12 bases lying between them. In DNA, the CDR3 is TGTGCCAGCAGCCGGACGGAGGGTAATTCACCCCTCCACTTT. It translates to CASSRTEGNSPLHF.

This clonotype was seen at least ten times. This chain joins TRBV7-2 and TRBJ2-5; the match to TRBD2 covers 14 bases. Germline assignment: CDR1 SGHTA and CDR2 FQGNSA. This CDR3 spans 16 amino acids. V lost 5 bases and J lost 6; bases outside the gene matches: 8. The CDR3 loop is CASSTGTSGGLKTQYF. The CDR3 region has the DNA TGTGCCAGCAGCACAGGGACTAGCGGGGGATTAAAGACCCAGTACTTC.

The chain is built from TRBV30 and TRBJ1-2, with no clear D. Germline V gene sequence: CDR1 GTSNPN, CDR2 SVGIG (reference sequence). V dropped 4 bases and J dropped 8 bases, with 17 bases sitting between them. This CDR3 region has 13 residues. CDR3: CAWTLNIGSGYTF. The CDR3 DNA is TGTGCCTGGACTCTCAATATAGGGTCGGGCTACACCTTC.

At least ten counts were recorded for this clonotype. This chain joins TRBV3-1 and TRBJ2-4; D remains unclear. The CDR3 has 15 amino acids. V was clipped by 0 bases and J by 0 bases, with 6 bases between them. Germline values: CDR1 LGHDT, CDR2 YNNKEL (reference sequence). CDR3: CASSQERLAKNIQYF. DNA for the CDR3: TGTGCCAGCAGCCAAGAACGACTAGCCAAAAACATTCAGTACTTC. Combining the CDR3 with reference TRBV3-1 and TRBJ2-4 gives the whole variable domain DTAVSQTPKYLVTQMGNDKSIKCEQNLGHDTMYWYKQDSKKFLKIMFSYNNKELIINETVPNRFSPKSPDKAHLNLHINSLELGDSAVYFCASSQERLAKNIQYFGAGTRLSVL.

In its sample, this clonotype was seen many times. In DNA, the CDR3 is TGTGCCAGCACCAGAGAACACGAGCAGTACTTC. Translation gives CASTREHEQYF. This sequence joins TRBV28 and TRBJ2-7; D unresolved. The V end lost 7 bases, the J end lost 5 bases, and 9 bases lay between the germline ends. The CDR3 extends over 11 amino acids. Looked up from germline, CDR1 is MDHEN and CDR2 is SYDVKM.

This clonotype has only a few counts. V is TRBV20-1 and J is TRBJ1-1; D not certain. CDR3 length: 13 amino acids. V dropped 7 bases and J dropped 1 base, with 13 bases sitting between them. Per the germline V gene, CDR1 is DFQATT and CDR2 is SNEGSKA (reference sequence). The chain's CDR3 is CSGIGGPNTEAFF. As DNA, the CDR3 is TGCAGTGGTATAGGAGGGCCGAACACTGAAGCTTTCTTT.

The genes are TRBV29-1 and TRBJ2-1; 7 bases are shared with TRBD2. The CDR3 spans 11 residues. Trimming removed 7 bases from V and 6 bases from J; junction bases left unmatched: 3. CDR1 is SQVTM, CDR2 ANQGSEA, per germline. The CDR3 loop is CSGEGPNEQFF. The CDR3 bases are TGCAGCGGGGAGGGCCCCAATGAGCAGTTCTTC.

This sequence joins TRBV12-3 or TRBV12-4 and TRBJ2-5; 9 nucleotides match TRBD2. This CDR3 spans 13 amino acids. With V trimmed by 6 bases and J by 6 bases, 5 bases remained unmatched. The CDR3 loop is CASRVSGGQTQYF. In nucleotides, the CDR3 is TGTGCCAGCAGGGTTAGCGGGGGTCAGACCCAGTACTTC.

This clonotype was observed a handful of times. This rearrangement joins TRBV4-1 to TRBJ1-4, with D uncertain. The V end was cut by 1 base, the J end by 4 bases, with 4 bases between. There are 13 residues in the CDR3. CDR1 and CDR2 (germline): MGHRA, YSYEKL. This chain's CDR3 is CASSQGFNEKLFF. CDR3 bases: TGCGCCAGCAGCCAAGGATTTAATGAAAAACTGTTTTTT.

The rearrangement joins TRBV6-6 to TRBJ1-1; no definite D call. Germline CDR1 is MNHNY and CDR2 is SVGAGI (reference sequence). The CDR3 length is 13 residues. Deletions cut 1 base from V and 1 base from J, with 4 bases between. The CDR3 region has the DNA TGTGCCAGCAGTTACTTAGGGAACACTGAAGCTTTCTTT. It yields the protein CASSYLGNTEAFF.

The table lists this clonotype with a few counts. The genes are TRBV3-1 and TRBJ1-5; D gene ambiguous. V lost 1 base and J 0 bases, leaving 10 bases between the germline ends. Germline lookup yields CDR1 LGHDT and CDR2 YNNKEL (reference sequence). CDR3 length: 16 residues. CDR3 amino acids: CASSQGGGYSNQPQHF. CDR3 DNA sequence: TGTGCCAGCAGCCAAGGGGGAGGCTATAGCAATCAGCCCCAGCATTTT.

The chain employs TRBV28 and TRBJ1-4; 9 positions agree with TRBD1. Germline CDR1 and CDR2: MDHEN and SYDVKM. The CDR3 covers 13 residues. V lost 5 bases to trimming and J lost 11 bases; unmatched junction nucleotides: 6. CDR3 protein: CASSTGGAWKLFF. CDR3 nucleotide sequence: TGTGCCAGCAGTACAGGGGGCGCTTGGAAACTGTTTTTT.

This clonotype occurred a few times. The chain combines TRBV7-2 with TRBJ2-4, with a possible D match to TRBD2 (7 bases). Trimming took 5 bases from V and 6 from J, leaving 17 bases between them. The CDR3 has 15 residues. The germline V gene encodes CDR1 SGHTA and CDR2 FQGNSA. CDR3 region: CASSRRGGGRNIQYF. The CDR3 DNA reads TGTGCCAGCAGCCGAAGGGGCGGGGGCAGAAACATTCAGTACTTC.

V usage is TRBV29-1 and J usage is TRBJ1-4, with 7 bases that match TRBD1. This CDR3 spans 13 amino acids. Germline V gives CDR1 SQVTM, CDR2 ANQGSEA. The V segment lost 7 bases and the J segment 7 bases; nucleotides outside the gene matches: 9. CDR3 amino acids: CSARTGLSEKLFF. For the CDR3, the DNA is TGCAGCGCTCGGACAGGCCTGAGTGAAAAACTGTTTTTT. Full variable domain (missing parts from reference TRBV29-1 and TRBJ1-4): SAVISQKPSRDICQRGTSLTIQCQVDSQVTMMFWYRQQPGQSLTLIATANQGSEATYESGFVIDKFPISRPNLTFSTLTVSNMSPEDSSIYLCSARTGLSEKLFFGSGTQLSVL.

This chain uses TRBV9 with TRBJ2-5; weak D call: TRBD1 (7 bases). From germline, CDR1 is SGDLS and CDR2 YYNGEE. Deletions cut 4 bases from V and 7 bases from J, with 17 bases between. The CDR3 is 14 amino acids. The CDR3 here is CASSPRGVQMTQYF. The CDR3 bases are TGTGCCAGCAGCCCCAGGGGGGTTCAGATGACCCAGTACTTC.

The sample holds many counts of this clonotype. The chain is built from TRBV24-1 and TRBJ1-6; TRBD1 matches 8 bases. The CDR3 sequence is 20 residues long. Germline V gene lookup returns CDR1 KGHDR and CDR2 SFDVKD. Trimming took 0 bases from V and 8 from J; bases not matched to a gene: 17. CDR3 sequence reads: CATSDLTGQGASGMDSPLHF. The CDR3 DNA sequence: TGTGCCACCAGTGATTTGACCGGACAGGGTGCCTCGGGAATGGATTCACCCCTCCACTTT.

This clonotype was counted at least ten times. The chain joins TRBV3-1 to TRBJ2-2; D not certain. Deletions cut 1 base from V and 3 bases from J, with 6 bases between. The germline V gene has CDR1 LGHDT and CDR2 YNNKEL (reference sequence). The CDR3 consists of 14 residues. Written as DNA, the CDR3 is TGTGCCAGCAGCCAAGCCATATACACCGGGGAGCTGTTTTTT. Translated, it gives CASSQAIYTGELFF.

The J gene is TRBJ2-1, the V gene TRBV11-2, with 13 bases identical to TRBD2. The V segment lost 5 bases and the J segment 7 bases; nucleotides outside the gene matches: 8. Germline-derived CDR1 and CDR2 are SGHAT and FQNNGV. This CDR3 region has 16 residues. The CDR3 reads CASSPRTSGSPNEQFF. The CDR3, as DNA: TGTGCCAGCAGCCCCAGGACTAGCGGGAGCCCTAATGAGCAGTTCTTC.